This TCR beta chain was sequenced for a study of cytomegalovirus exposure and HLA in healthy donors. As for the study in general: The 500 to 750 first-cohort repertoires and the 130 or so validation repertoires shared the same platform, a later analysis reported. Whole-study findings and limits: It was about 180 TCR beta chains that were listed as cytomegalovirus-associated.

With regard to this clone: Its antigen remains unidentified.

Germline loops: CDR1 SGHVS, CDR2 FQNEAQ. The CDR3 covers 17 residues. With V trimmed by 2 bases and J by 7 bases, 12 bases remained unmatched. Data came from immunoSEQ multiplex PCR; TCRdb stores just in-frame clones and leaves some out. The repertoire has 200,000 or so clones, about 80% of them found once; the top ten carry around 7%. The specimen sequenced was PBMCs. The chain links TRBV7-8 to TRBJ2-1; 9 nucleotides line up with TRBD2. This TCR came from a man aged 18 to 35 in good health and CMV-seropositive. The CDR3 is CASSLRVLAGGSNEQFF. As DNA, the CDR3 is TGTGCCAGCAGCTTAAGAGTTTTGGCGGGAGGGTCGAATGAGCAGTTCTTC.